The clone carrying this TCR beta chain was found a few times. The sample is drawn from a study of blood T cell repertoires in COVID-19. The overall study: Researchers got acute and convalescent COVID-19 samples from the United States, Italy and Spain. From T cells, B-cell-depleted T cells, or PBMCs came the material, which was cDNA or gDNA.

Germline V lookup: CDR1 SGHTA, CDR2 FQGNSA. There are 13 residues in the CDR3. Trimming took 5 bases from V and 6 from J, leaving 13 bases between them. The authors' processing: Amplification with reference gene primers provided the estimates of nucleated cell counts. This table comes from immunoSEQ multiplex PCR, and its TCRdb copy is limited to in-frame clones, with some not included. V, J and clone size were drawn from that table, and D and trimming were deduced from the DNA. Of about 71,000 clones listed, more than 75% are singletons. This rearrangement joins TRBV7-2 to TRBJ1-2; D might be TRBD1 (5 bases). The sample comprised peripheral blood. This sequence was found in a woman aged 80 or over with active or convalescent COVID-19. Written as DNA, the CDR3 is TGTGCCAGCAGCCAGCAGGGTGGCGATGGCTACACCTTC. Amino acids: CASSQQGGDGYTF.